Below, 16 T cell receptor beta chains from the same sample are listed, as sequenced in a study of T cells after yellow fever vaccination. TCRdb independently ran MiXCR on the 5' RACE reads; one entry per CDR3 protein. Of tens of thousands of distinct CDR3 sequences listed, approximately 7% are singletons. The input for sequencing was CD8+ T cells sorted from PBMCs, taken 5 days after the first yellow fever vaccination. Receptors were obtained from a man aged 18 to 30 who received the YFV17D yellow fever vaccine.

The CDR3 is CASSLEGAGANVLTF. In DNA, the CDR3 is TGTGCCAGCAGCTTGGAGGGGGCTGGGGCCAACGTCCTGACTTTC. This sequence joins TRBV5-4 and TRBJ2-6; TRBD1 is a possible D gene (6 bases). There are 15 residues in the CDR3. V was cut by 0 bases and J by 2 bases, with 6 bases left in between. Germline V gives CDR1 SGHNT, CDR2 YYREEE (reference sequence).

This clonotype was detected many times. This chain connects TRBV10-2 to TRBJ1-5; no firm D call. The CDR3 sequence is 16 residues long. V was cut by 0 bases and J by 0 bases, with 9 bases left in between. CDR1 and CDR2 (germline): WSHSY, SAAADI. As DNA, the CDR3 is TGCGCCAGCAGTGAGTCCCCGGGGAATAGCAATCAGCCCCAGCATTTT. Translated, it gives CASSESPGNSNQPQHF.

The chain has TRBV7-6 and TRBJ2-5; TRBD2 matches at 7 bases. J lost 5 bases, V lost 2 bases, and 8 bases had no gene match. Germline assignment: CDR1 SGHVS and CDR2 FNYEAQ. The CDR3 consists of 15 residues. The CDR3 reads CASSLLTSGIETQYF. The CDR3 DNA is TGTGCCAGCAGCTTACTCACCAGCGGGATTGAGACCCAGTACTTC.

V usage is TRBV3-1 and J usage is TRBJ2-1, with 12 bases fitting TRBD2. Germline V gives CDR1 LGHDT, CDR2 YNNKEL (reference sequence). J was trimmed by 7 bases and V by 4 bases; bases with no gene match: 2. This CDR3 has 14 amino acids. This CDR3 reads CASSPSGGANEQFF. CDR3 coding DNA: TGTGCCAGCAGCCCTAGCGGGGGGGCGAATGAGCAGTTCTTC.

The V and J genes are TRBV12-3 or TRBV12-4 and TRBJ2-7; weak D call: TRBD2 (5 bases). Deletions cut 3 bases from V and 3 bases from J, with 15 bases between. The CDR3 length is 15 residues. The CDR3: CASSFSAALSYEQYF. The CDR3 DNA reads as TGTGCCAGCAGTTTTTCAGCGGCCCTGAGCTACGAGCAGTACTTC.

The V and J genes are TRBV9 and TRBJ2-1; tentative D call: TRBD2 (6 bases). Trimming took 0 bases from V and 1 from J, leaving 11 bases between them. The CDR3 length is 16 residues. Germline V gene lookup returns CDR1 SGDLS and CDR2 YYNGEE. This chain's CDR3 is CASSVEGSGSYNEQFF. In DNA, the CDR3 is TGTGCCAGCAGCGTAGAGGGTAGCGGATCCTACAATGAGCAGTTCTTC.

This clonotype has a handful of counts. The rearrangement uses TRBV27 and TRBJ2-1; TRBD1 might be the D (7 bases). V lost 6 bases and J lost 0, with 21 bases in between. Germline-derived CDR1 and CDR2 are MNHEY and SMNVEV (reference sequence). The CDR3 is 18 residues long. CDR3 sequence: CASRIEAGGPPSYNEQFF. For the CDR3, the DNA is TGTGCCAGCAGGATTGAAGCAGGGGGGCCTCCCTCCTACAATGAGCAGTTCTTC.

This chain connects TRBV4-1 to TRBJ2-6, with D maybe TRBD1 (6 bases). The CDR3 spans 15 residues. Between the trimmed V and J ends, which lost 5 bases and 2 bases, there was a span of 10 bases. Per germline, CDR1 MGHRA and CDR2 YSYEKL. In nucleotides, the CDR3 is TGCGCCAGCAGCGGGAAGGGGGCTGGGGCCAACGTCCTGACTTTC. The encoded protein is CASSGKGAGANVLTF.

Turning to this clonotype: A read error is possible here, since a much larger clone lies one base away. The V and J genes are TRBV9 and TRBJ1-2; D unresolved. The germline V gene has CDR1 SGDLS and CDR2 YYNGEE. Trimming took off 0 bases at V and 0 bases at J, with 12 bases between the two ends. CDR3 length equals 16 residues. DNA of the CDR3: TGTGCCAGCAGCGTAGACAACAAGGGTGCTAACTATGGCTACACCTTC. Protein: CASSVDNKGANYGYTF.

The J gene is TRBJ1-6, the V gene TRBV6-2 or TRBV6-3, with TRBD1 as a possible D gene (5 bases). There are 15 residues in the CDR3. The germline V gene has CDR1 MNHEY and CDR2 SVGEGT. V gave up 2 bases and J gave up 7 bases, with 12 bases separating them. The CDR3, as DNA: TGTGCCAGCAGTTACCCGGGACTCACGAATTCACCCCTCCACTTT. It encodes CASSYPGLTNSPLHF.

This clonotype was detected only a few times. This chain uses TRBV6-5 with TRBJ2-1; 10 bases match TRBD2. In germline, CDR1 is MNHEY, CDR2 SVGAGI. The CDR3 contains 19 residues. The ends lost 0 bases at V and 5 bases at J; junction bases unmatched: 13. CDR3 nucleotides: TGTGCCAGCAGTTACTCGACGGCTAGCGGGGGCAGTAGTGACAATGAGCAGTTCTTC. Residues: CASSYSTASGGSSDNEQFF.

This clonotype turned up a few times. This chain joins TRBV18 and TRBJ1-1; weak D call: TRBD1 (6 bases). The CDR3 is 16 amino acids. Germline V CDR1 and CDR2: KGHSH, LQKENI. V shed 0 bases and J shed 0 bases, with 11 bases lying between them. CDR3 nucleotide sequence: TGTGCCAGCTCACCACCTCGGGGGGCACTGAACACTGAAGCTTTCTTT. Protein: CASSPPRGALNTEAFF.

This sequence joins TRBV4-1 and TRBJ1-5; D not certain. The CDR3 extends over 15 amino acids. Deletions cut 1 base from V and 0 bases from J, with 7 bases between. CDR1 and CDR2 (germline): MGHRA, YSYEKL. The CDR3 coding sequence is TGCGCCAGCAGCCAAGGATTTTATAGCAATCAGCCCCAGCATTTT. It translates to CASSQGFYSNQPQHF.

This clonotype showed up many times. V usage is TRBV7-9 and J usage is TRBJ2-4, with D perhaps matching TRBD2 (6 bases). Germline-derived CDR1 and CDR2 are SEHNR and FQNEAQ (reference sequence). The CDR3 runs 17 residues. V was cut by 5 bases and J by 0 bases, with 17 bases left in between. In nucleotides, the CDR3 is TGTGCCAGCAGCGAGGCAGATGGAGGGCTAGCCAAAAACATTCAGTACTTC. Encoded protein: CASSEADGGLAKNIQYF.

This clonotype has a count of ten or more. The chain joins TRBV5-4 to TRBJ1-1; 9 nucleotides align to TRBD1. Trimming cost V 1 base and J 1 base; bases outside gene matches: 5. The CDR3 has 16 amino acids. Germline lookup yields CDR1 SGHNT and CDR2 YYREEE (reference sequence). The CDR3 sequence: CASSLNPGQGNTEAFF. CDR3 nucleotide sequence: TGTGCCAGCAGCTTGAACCCGGGACAGGGGAACACTGAAGCTTTCTTT.

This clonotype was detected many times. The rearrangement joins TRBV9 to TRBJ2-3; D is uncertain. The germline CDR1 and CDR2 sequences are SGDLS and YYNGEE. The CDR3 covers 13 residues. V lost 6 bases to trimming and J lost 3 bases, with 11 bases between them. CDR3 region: CASNSVETDTQYF. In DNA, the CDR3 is TGTGCCAGCAATTCAGTGGAGACAGATACGCAGTATTTT.